The 26 T cell receptor beta chains reported below all come from one sample, sequenced in a study of regulatory T cells in long-lasting Graves disease. The time point: persistent/refractory GD, antithyroid drugs over 5 years with positive TRAb. PBMCs provided the RNA from which the TCR library was made. Building of the TCR beta libraries involved iRepertoire HTBI primers and Arm-PCR of CDR3 regions. TCRdb reanalysed the multiplex PCR reads using MiXCR and keeps one entry per CDR3 protein. Of approximately 400,000 distinct CDR3 sequences listed, 20% to 25% are singletons. The sequences come from peripheral blood mononuclear cells (PBMCs), collected when the disease was refractory, from a patient treated with antithyroid drugs. The receptors stem from a female donor with Graves disease.

This clonotype appeared a few times. V and J are TRBV7-2 and TRBJ2-2; 14 bases line up with TRBD2. J was trimmed by 5 bases and V by 4 bases; bases with no gene match: 9. Germline V gene sequence: CDR1 SGHTA, CDR2 FQGNSA. The CDR3 sequence is 18 residues long. The CDR3 DNA reads as TGTGCCAGCAGCTCGGGGGGACTAGCGGGAGAGCGGACCGGGGAGCTGTTTTTT. The encoded protein is CASSSGGLAGERTGELFF.

The V call is TRBV20-1, the J call TRBJ2-7, with 7 bases fitting TRBD2. J lost 4 bases, V lost 3 bases, and 9 bases had no gene match. Germline lookup yields CDR1 DFQATT and CDR2 SNEGSKA (reference sequence). The CDR3 totals 14 residues. CDR3 sequence (DNA): TGCAGTGCTAGGTTGGTGGGAGGGCCTTACGAGCAGTACTTC. It encodes CSARLVGGPYEQYF.

At least ten counts were recorded for this clonotype. The chain joins TRBV2 to TRBJ1-2; no clear D. The CDR3 has 12 residues. V gave up 4 bases and J gave up 7 bases, with 10 bases separating them. The V gene's germline CDR1 is SNHLY and CDR2 FYNNEI. The CDR3 nucleotides are TGTGCCAGCAGTGTGGTGGGAGGTGGCTACACCTTC. This sequence encodes CASSVVGGGYTF.

The table lists this clonotype with many counts. This chain connects TRBV20-1 to TRBJ2-7; 9 bases align to TRBD2. The germline gives CDR1 DFQATT, CDR2 SNEGSKA (reference sequence). The CDR3 has 16 residues. Unmatched junction bases numbered 13, after V lost 2 bases and J lost 5 bases. Here the CDR3 reads CSARSSPLAGIDEQYF. The CDR3 DNA is TGCAGTGCTAGATCAAGCCCACTAGCGGGTATCGACGAGCAGTACTTC.

This clonotype showed up many times. The chain recombines TRBV6-5 with TRBJ1-1; a weak D match, TRBD1 (5 bases). The CDR3 totals 11 residues. CDR1 and CDR2 (germline): MNHEY, SVGAGI. Trimming took off 0 bases at V and 11 bases at J, with 7 bases between the two ends. CDR3 sequence: CASSYSGVAFF. The CDR3 DNA reads as TGTGCCAGCAGTTACTCAGGGGTTGCTTTCTTT.

Concerning this clonotype itself: The junction does not match germline at one end; this may be a read error. V usage is TRBV19 and J usage is TRBJ2-7, with TRBD2 identical over 7 bases. There are 14 residues in the CDR3. Looked up from germline, CDR1 is LNHDA and CDR2 is SQIVND (reference sequence). The DNA of the CDR3 is TGTGCCAGCAGTAGGCGGGAGCTTTCCTACGAGCAGTACTTC. It translates to CASSRRELSYEQYF.

This clonotype was seen many times. This chain joins TRBV6-1 and TRBJ2-7; 9 bases line up with TRBD2. The CDR3 runs 15 residues. Losses at the gene ends were 6 bases for V and 0 bases for J; bases not matched to a gene: 6. Germline V CDR1 and CDR2: MNHNS, SASEGT. The CDR3 loop is CASRQSGRTSYEQYF. CDR3 in DNA: TGTGCCAGCAGACAAAGCGGGAGGACCTCCTACGAGCAGTACTTC.

This clonotype was seen a handful of times. The chain couples TRBV30 to TRBJ2-7; 10 bases are shared with TRBD2. CDR1 is GTSNPN and CDR2 is SVGIG in the germline V gene (reference sequence). CDR3 length equals 16 residues. The V segment lost 4 bases and the J segment 3 bases; nucleotides outside the gene matches: 12. The CDR3 loop reads CAWNQIAGGPFYEQYF. For the CDR3, the DNA is TGTGCCTGGAACCAGATAGCGGGAGGCCCATTCTACGAGCAGTACTTC.

This clonotype has ten or more counts. V and J are TRBV5-1 and TRBJ1-2; 9 nucleotides line up with TRBD1. Germline V CDR1 and CDR2: SGHRS, YFSETQ. The CDR3 spans 15 residues. J was trimmed by 6 bases and V by 4 bases; bases with no gene match: 10. The CDR3 DNA sequence: TGCGCCAGCAGCGTTCCGGGACAGGGAATCCATGGCTACACCTTC. Its translation is CASSVPGQGIHGYTF.

This clonotype occurred many times. This chain joins TRBV2 and TRBJ1-4, with 10 nucleotides matching TRBD1. Per germline, CDR1 SNHLY and CDR2 FYNNEI. The CDR3 is made up of 15 amino acids. V shed 5 bases and J 10 bases; nucleotides not matched to a gene: 10. The CDR3 here is CASSKGQGPFGKLFF. The CDR3 DNA reads TGTGCCAGCAGTAAGGGACAGGGGCCGTTTGGAAAACTGTTTTTT.

This clonotype occurred a few times. V and J are TRBV19 and TRBJ2-6; TRBD1 or TRBD2 may be the D gene (7 bases each). Looked up from germline, CDR1 is LNHDA and CDR2 is SQIVND (reference sequence). The germline V and J ends were trimmed by 3 bases and 4 bases, with 16 bases remaining between them. CDR3 length: 17 amino acids. The DNA for the CDR3 is TGTGCCAGTAGTATTTGGACAGGACTAGGCGGGGCCAACGTCCTGACTTTC. This translates into CASSIWTGLGGANVLTF.

This clonotype was seen a few times. This chain joins TRBV12-3 or TRBV12-4 and TRBJ2-1; weak D call: TRBD2 (7 bases). The CDR3 extends over 19 amino acids. The ends were cut back, 5 bases at V and 3 bases at J, with 26 bases in the middle. This CDR3 is CASSLISGGSWLSYNEQFF. DNA for the CDR3: TGTGCCAGCAGTCTTATTTCGGGGGGCAGTTGGCTCAGCTACAATGAGCAGTTCTTC.

The V gene is TRBV19, the J gene TRBJ2-5; 9 positions agree with TRBD1. The germline V gene has CDR1 LNHDA and CDR2 SQIVND (reference sequence). With V trimmed by 3 bases and J by 2 bases, 4 bases remained unmatched. This CDR3 region has 15 residues. Written as DNA, the CDR3 is TGTGCCAGTAGTATCACGGGACAGGGTCAAGAGACCCAGTACTTC. The encoded protein is CASSITGQGQETQYF.

The V gene is TRBV30, the J gene TRBJ1-2; D unresolved. The CDR3 contains 11 residues. Germline values: CDR1 GTSNPN, CDR2 SVGIG (reference sequence). Trimming cost V 0 bases and J 7 bases, with 6 bases left between them. CDR3 sequence: CAWSVFGGYTF. The CDR3 DNA sequence: TGTGCCTGGAGTGTATTCGGTGGCTACACCTTC.

This chain links TRBV25-1 with TRBJ2-1, with unresolved D. Between the trimmed V and J ends, which lost 4 bases and 2 bases, there was a span of 9 bases. From germline, CDR1 is MGHDK and CDR2 SYGVNS. CDR3 length equals 14 residues. DNA for the CDR3: TGTGCCAGCAGTGGGGTCCGGGCCTACAATGAGCAGTTCTTC. Protein product: CASSGVRAYNEQFF.

This clonotype was counted ten times or more. CDR3 sequence reads: CASSLRQGVGHQPQHF. In DNA form, the CDR3 reads TGTGCCAGCAGTTTGCGACAGGGGGTCGGGCATCAGCCCCAGCATTTT. J is TRBJ1-5 and V is TRBV27; 9 positions agree with TRBD1. Trimming cost V 3 bases and J 5 bases; bases outside gene matches: 8. This CDR3 has 16 amino acids. Per germline, CDR1 MNHEY and CDR2 SMNVEV (reference sequence).

This clonotype was observed a handful of times. The V and J genes are TRBV28 and TRBJ2-2; maybe TRBD1 (6 bases). V dropped 7 bases and J dropped 7 bases, with 19 bases sitting between them. Germline V lookup: CDR1 MDHEN, CDR2 SYDVKM. The CDR3 spans 15 residues. DNA of the CDR3: TGTGCCAGCAATCATAATACGCAGGGGCTCGGGGAGCTGTTTTTT. Encoded protein: CASNHNTQGLGELFF.

This clonotype was observed many times. This rearrangement joins TRBV2 to TRBJ2-7; TRBD1 matches 8 bases. V lost 0 bases to trimming and J lost 6 bases; unmatched junction nucleotides: 4. Germline CDR1 SNHLY, CDR2 FYNNEI. The CDR3 runs to 14 residues. The CDR3 DNA follows: TGTGCCAGCAGTGAAGCCAGGGGGCTGCGCGAGCAGTACTTC. This translates into CASSEARGLREQYF.

This sequence joins TRBV7-9 and TRBJ1-6; D might be TRBD1 (5 bases). CDR1 and CDR2 (germline): SEHNR, FQNEAQ (reference sequence). CDR3 length equals 15 residues. The ends were cut back, 5 bases at V and 7 bases at J, with 15 bases in the middle. The CDR3 region has the DNA TGTGCCAGCAGCGCCGGGCCTGAGGGGAATTCACCCCTCCACTTT. Residues: CASSAGPEGNSPLHF. Full variable domain (rest looked up from reference TRBV7-9 and TRBJ1-6): DTGVSQNPRHKITKRGQNVTFRCDPISEHNRLYWYRQTLGQGPEFLTYFQNEAQLEKSRLLSDRFSAERPKGSFSTLEIQRTEQGDSAMYLCASSAGPEGNSPLHFGNGTRLTVT.

This clonotype was seen a handful of times. This chain uses TRBV12-3 or TRBV12-4 with TRBJ1-6; possibly TRBD1 for D (6 bases). This CDR3 is built from 14 residues. Between the trimmed V and J ends, which lost 5 bases and 6 bases, there was a span of 11 bases. DNA for the CDR3: TGTGCCAGCAGTCAACAGGGTAGTAATTCACCCCTCCACTTT. It translates to CASSQQGSNSPLHF.

This clonotype appeared many times. The gene calls are TRBV28 and TRBJ2-5; 7 nucleotides agree with TRBD1. Germline V lookup: CDR1 MDHEN, CDR2 SYDVKM. V shed 3 bases and J 5 bases; nucleotides not matched to a gene: 12. The CDR3 loop spans 16 amino acids. The CDR3 DNA follows: TGTGCCAGCAGTTTGAATTGGGACAGTGTACGGGAGACCCAGTACTTC. Translating gives CASSLNWDSVRETQYF.

The chain is built from TRBV19 and TRBJ2-7; 10 bases line up with TRBD1. With 3 bases clipped from V and 2 bases from J, the junction kept 4 bases outside the gene matches. CDR1 LNHDA and CDR2 SQIVND come from the germline V gene (reference sequence). CDR3 length: 15 residues. CDR3 DNA: TGTGCCAGTAGTATGAGGGGACAGGGGACCTACGAGCAGTACTTC. Residues: CASSMRGQGTYEQYF.

In its sample, this clonotype was seen a few times. The rearrangement links TRBV30 to TRBJ2-1, with unresolved D. V was pared by 1 base and J by 4 bases, with 8 bases between. Germline V gives CDR1 GTSNPN, CDR2 SVGIG (reference sequence). The CDR3 consists of 13 residues. CDR3 DNA: TGTGCCTGGAGTGGCCTAGAGTACAATGAGCAGTTCTTC. Translation: CAWSGLEYNEQFF. The variable domain in full, with the rest retrieved from reference TRBV30 and TRBJ2-1, is SQTIHQWPATLVQPVGSPLSLECTVEGTSNPNLYWYRQAAGRGLQLLFYSVGIGQISSEVPQNLSASRPQDRQFILSSKKLLLSDSGFYLCAWSGLEYNEQFFGPGTRLTVL.

In its sample, this clonotype was seen many times. This chain uses TRBV30 with TRBJ2-5; tentatively, D is TRBD1 (6 bases). CDR1 and CDR2 from the germline V gene are GTSNPN and SVGIG (reference sequence). The CDR3 length is 12 residues. V was pared by 5 bases and J by 5 bases, with 12 bases between. As DNA, the CDR3 is TGTGCCTGGGGCAGGGGTGGTGAGACCCAGTACTTC. Its protein is CAWGRGGETQYF.

This clonotype has more than one count but fewer than ten. The chain couples TRBV20-1 to TRBJ1-4; possibly TRBD1 for D (5 bases). Deletions cut 6 bases from V and 8 bases from J, with 22 bases between. Germline-derived CDR1 and CDR2 are DFQATT and SNEGSKA (reference sequence). The CDR3 totals 15 residues. The CDR3 DNA follows: TGCAGTGCGCGAGCCAGTCAGGTCCCAGGGGAAAAACTGTTTTTT. It yields the protein CSARASQVPGEKLFF.

This clonotype was detected a few times. This rearrangement joins TRBV6-1 to TRBJ1-6; D is possibly TRBD1 (6 bases). In germline, CDR1 is MNHNS, CDR2 SASEGT. V was trimmed by 7 bases and J by 0 bases, leaving 16 bases between them. The CDR3 runs to 17 residues. The CDR3 protein is CASTSMLGGSYNSPLHF. Here the CDR3 DNA reads TGTGCCAGCACATCGATGCTAGGGGGCTCCTATAATTCACCCCTCCACTTT.